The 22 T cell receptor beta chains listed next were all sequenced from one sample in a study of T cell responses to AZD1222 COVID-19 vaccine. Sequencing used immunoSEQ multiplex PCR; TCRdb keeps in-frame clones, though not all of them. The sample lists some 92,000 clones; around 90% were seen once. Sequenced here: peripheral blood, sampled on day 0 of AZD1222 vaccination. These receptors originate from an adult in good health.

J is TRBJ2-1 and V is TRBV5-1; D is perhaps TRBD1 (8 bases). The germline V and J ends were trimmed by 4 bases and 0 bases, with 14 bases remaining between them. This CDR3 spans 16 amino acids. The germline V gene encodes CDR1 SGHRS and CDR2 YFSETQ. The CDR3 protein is CASSRSGTGSYNEQFF. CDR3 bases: TGCGCCAGCAGCCGGAGCGGGACAGGCTCCTACAATGAGCAGTTCTTC.

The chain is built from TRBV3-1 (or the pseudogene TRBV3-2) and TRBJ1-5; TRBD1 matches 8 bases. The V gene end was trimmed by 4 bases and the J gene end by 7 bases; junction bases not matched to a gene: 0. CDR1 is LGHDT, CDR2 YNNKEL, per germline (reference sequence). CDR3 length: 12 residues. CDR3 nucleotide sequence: TGTGCCAGCAGCCCAGGGGGCCAGCCCCAGCATTTT. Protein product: CASSPGGQPQHF.

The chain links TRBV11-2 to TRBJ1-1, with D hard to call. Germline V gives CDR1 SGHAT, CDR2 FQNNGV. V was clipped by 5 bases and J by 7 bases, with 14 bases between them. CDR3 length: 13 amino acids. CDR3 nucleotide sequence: TGTGCCAGCAGCCCCCGGGCGGGCCATGAAGCTTTCTTT. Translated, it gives CASSPRAGHEAFF.

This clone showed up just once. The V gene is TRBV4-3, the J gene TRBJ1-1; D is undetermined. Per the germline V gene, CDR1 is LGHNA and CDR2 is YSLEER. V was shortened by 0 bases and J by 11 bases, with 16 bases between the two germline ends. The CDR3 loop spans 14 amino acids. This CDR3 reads CASSQDSALGGAFF. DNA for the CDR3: TGCGCCAGCAGCCAAGATAGCGCCCTTGGAGGGGCTTTCTTT.

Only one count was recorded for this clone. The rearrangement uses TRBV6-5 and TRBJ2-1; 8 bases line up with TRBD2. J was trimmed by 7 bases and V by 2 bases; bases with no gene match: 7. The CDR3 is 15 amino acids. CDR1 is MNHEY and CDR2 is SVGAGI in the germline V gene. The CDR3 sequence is CASSYGGRKENEQFF. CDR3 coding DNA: TGTGCCAGCAGTTACGGCGGGAGGAAGGAGAATGAGCAGTTCTTC.

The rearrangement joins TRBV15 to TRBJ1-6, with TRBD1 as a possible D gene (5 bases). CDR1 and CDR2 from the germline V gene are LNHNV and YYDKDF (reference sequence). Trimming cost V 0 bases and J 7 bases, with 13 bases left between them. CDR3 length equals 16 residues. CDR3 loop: CATSRDPAGYNSPLHF. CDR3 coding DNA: TGTGCCACCAGCAGAGATCCCGCAGGGTACAATTCACCCCTCCACTTT. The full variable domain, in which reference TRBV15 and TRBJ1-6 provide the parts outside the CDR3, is DAMVIQNPRYQVTQFGKPVTLSCSQTLNHNVMYWYQQKSSQAPKLLFHYYDKDFNNEADTPDNFQSRRPNTSFCFLDIRSPGLGDTAMYLCATSRDPAGYNSPLHFGNGTRLTVT.

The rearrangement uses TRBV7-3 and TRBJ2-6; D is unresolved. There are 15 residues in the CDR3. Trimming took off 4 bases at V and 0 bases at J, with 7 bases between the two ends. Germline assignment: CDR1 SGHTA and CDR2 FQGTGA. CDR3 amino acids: CASSSPGSGANVLTF. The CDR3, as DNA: TGTGCCAGCAGCTCTCCAGGCTCTGGGGCCAACGTCCTGACTTTC.

CDR3 nucleotides: TGTGCCAGCAGTCGAGGACAGGAGAATTCACCCCTCCACTTT. Its translation is CASSRGQENSPLHF. V and J are TRBV3-1 (or the pseudogene TRBV3-2) and TRBJ1-6; 7 bases map to TRBD1. V was clipped by 6 bases and J by 7 bases; unmatched bases: 6. The germline CDR1 and CDR2 sequences are LGHDT and YNNKEL (reference sequence). CDR3 length: 14 amino acids.

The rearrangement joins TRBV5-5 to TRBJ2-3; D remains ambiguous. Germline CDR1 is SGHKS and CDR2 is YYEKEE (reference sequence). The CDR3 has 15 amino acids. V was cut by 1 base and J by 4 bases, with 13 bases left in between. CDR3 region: CASSLRAVGPDTQYF. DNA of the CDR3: TGTGCCAGCAGCTTGCGGGCAGTCGGCCCAGATACGCAGTATTTT.

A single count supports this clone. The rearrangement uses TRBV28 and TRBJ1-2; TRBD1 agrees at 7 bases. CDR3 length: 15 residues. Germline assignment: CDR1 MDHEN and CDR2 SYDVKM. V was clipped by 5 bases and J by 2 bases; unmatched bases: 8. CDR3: CASSPGTVLNYGYTF. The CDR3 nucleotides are TGTGCCAGCAGTCCCGGGACAGTGCTAAACTATGGCTACACCTTC.

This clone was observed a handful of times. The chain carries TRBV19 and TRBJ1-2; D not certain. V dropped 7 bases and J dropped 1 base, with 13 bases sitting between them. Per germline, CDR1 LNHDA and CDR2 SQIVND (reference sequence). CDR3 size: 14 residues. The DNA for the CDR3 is TGTGCCAGTACCGAAACGGGAGATAACTATGGCTACACCTTC. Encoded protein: CASTETGDNYGYTF.

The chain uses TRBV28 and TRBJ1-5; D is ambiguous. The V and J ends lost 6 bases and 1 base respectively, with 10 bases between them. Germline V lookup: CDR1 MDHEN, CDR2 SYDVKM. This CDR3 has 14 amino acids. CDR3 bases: TGTGCCAGCAGCCCTCCGGGAAGCAATCAGCCCCAGCATTTT. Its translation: CASSPPGSNQPQHF. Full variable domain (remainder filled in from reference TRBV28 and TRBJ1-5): DVKVTQSSRYLVKRTGEKVFLECVQDMDHENMFWYRQDPGLGLRLIYFSYDVKMKEKGDIPEGYSVSREKKERFSLILESASTNQTSMYLCASSPPGSNQPQHFGDGTRLSIL.

The CDR3 coding sequence is TGTGCCAGCAGCTTGGCCGGGGCCAAAAACATTCAGTACTTC. Amino acid sequence: CASSLAGAKNIQYF. V is TRBV5-4 and J is TRBJ2-4; D gene unclear. V lost 0 bases and J lost 1, with 5 bases in between. In germline, CDR1 is SGHNT, CDR2 YYREEE (reference sequence). The CDR3 has 14 residues.

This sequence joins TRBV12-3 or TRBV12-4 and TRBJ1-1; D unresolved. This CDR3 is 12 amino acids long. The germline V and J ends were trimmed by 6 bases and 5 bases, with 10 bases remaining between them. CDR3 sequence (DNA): TGTGCCAGCAGAGACGGGCCTACTGAAGCTTTCTTT. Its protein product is CASRDGPTEAFF.

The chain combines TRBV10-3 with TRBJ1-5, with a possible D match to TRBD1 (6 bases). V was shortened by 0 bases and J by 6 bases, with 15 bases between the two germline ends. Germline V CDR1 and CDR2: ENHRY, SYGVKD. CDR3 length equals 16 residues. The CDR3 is CAISESVRGSAQPQHF. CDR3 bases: TGTGCCATCAGTGAGTCGGTCAGGGGCTCCGCTCAGCCCCAGCATTTT.

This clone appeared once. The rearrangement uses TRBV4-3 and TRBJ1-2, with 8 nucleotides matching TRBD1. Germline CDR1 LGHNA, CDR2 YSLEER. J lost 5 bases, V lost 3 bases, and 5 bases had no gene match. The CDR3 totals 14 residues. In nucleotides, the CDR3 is TGCGCCAGCAGCCAGGAACAGGGGGGGTATGGCTACACCTTC. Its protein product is CASSQEQGGYGYTF.

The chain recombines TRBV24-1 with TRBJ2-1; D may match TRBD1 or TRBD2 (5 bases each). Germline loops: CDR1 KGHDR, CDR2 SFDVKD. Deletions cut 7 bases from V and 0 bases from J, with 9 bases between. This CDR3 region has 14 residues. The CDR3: CATRGESSYNEQFF. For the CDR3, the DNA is TGTGCCACCAGGGGGGAGAGCTCCTACAATGAGCAGTTCTTC.

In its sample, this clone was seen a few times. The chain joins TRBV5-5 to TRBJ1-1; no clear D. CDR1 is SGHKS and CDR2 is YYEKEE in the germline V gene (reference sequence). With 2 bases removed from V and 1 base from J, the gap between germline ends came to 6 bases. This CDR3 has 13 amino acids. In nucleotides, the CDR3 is TGTGCCAGCAGCTTTATCCGGAACACTGAAGCTTTCTTT. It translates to CASSFIRNTEAFF.

The CDR3 bases are TGTGCCAGCAGCTTAAGCCAGGGTCATCAGCCCCAGCATTTT. Its translation is CASSLSQGHQPQHF. V usage is TRBV7-9 and J usage is TRBJ1-5; D perhaps matches TRBD1 (5 bases). The V end was cut by 2 bases, the J end by 5 bases, with 10 bases between. Germline values: CDR1 SEHNR, CDR2 FQNEAQ (reference sequence). The CDR3 totals 14 residues.

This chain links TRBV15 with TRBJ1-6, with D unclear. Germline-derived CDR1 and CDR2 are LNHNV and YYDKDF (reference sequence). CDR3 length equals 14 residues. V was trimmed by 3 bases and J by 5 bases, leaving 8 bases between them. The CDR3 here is CATSRRTDNSPLHF. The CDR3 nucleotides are TGTGCCACCAGCAGGAGGACGGATAATTCACCCCTCCACTTT.

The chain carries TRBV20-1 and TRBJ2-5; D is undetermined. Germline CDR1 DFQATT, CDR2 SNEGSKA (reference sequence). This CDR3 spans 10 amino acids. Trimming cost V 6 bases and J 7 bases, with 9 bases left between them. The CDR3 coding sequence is TGCAGTGCCCCATTTGGGACCCAGTACTTC. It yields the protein CSAPFGTQYF.

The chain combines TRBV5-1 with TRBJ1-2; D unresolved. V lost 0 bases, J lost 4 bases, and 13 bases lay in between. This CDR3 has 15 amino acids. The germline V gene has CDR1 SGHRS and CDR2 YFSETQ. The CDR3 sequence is CASSLGSENPYGYTF. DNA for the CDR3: TGCGCCAGCAGCTTGGGGAGTGAAAACCCCTATGGCTACACCTTC.